Presented here are 14 T cell receptor beta chains from one specimen sequenced in a study of blood T cell repertoires in COVID-19. Method: immunoSEQ multiplex PCR; TCRdb's copy keeps in-frame clones and lacks some. The sample includes about 120,000 clones, about 91% seen only once; the top ten take 0.88%. Sequencing was carried out using peripheral blood. These receptors were collected from a woman in her 50s with active or convalescent COVID-19.

The chain couples TRBV28 to TRBJ2-2; 8 nucleotides line up with TRBD1. Germline V gives CDR1 MDHEN, CDR2 SYDVKM. V dropped 6 bases and J dropped 1; count of bases not matched to a gene: 4. The CDR3 consists of 15 residues. The CDR3 is CASSSGQGNTGELFF. CDR3 nucleotides: TGTGCCAGCAGCTCAGGACAGGGGAACACCGGGGAGCTGTTTTTT.

CDR3 nucleotide sequence: TGTGCCAGCAGTGACAGGGGCTCGGGCAATGAGCAGTTCTTC. The encoded protein is CASSDRGSGNEQFF. The J gene is TRBJ2-1, the V gene TRBV11-3; 8 nucleotides align to TRBD1. This CDR3 has 14 residues. The V gene end was trimmed by 6 bases and the J gene end by 6 bases; junction bases not matched to a gene: 7. The V gene's germline CDR1 is SGHNT and CDR2 YENEEA.

The chain uses TRBV5-1 and TRBJ1-3, with TRBD1 matching over 7 bases. V dropped 3 bases and J dropped 4; count of bases not matched to a gene: 10. The CDR3 totals 16 residues. Germline V gene lookup returns CDR1 SGHRS and CDR2 YFSETQ. CDR3 loop: CASSSTHGTAGNTIYF. CDR3 coding DNA: TGCGCCAGCAGCTCCACCCACGGGACAGCGGGAAACACCATATATTTT.

This chain connects TRBV9 to TRBJ1-3; TRBD1 is a possible D gene (6 bases). V was clipped by 2 bases and J by 2 bases, with 8 bases between them. This CDR3 region has 14 residues. Germline V lookup: CDR1 SGDLS, CDR2 YYNGEE. Here the CDR3 reads CASSVGHAGNTIYF. The CDR3 DNA follows: TGTGCCAGCAGCGTGGGACACGCTGGAAACACCATATATTTT. Using reference TRBV9 and TRBJ1-3 for the parts outside the CDR3, the full variable domain is DSGVTQTPKHLITATGQRVTLRCSPRSGDLSVYWYQQSLDQGLQFLIQYYNGEERAKGNILERFSAQQFPDLHSELNLSSLELGDSALYFCASSVGHAGNTIYFGEGSWLTVV.

V gene TRBV28 combines with J gene TRBJ2-5; D not resolved. The germline V and J ends were trimmed by 6 bases and 4 bases, with 12 bases remaining between them. The CDR3 is 13 residues long. Germline CDR1 reads MDHEN; CDR2 reads SYDVKM. The CDR3 loop reads CASRTGTGETQYF. As DNA, the CDR3 is TGTGCCAGCAGGACTGGCACGGGAGAGACCCAGTACTTC.

This clone was detected only a few times. The rearrangement joins TRBV12-3 or TRBV12-4 to TRBJ1-5; D remains unclear. With 3 bases removed from V and 4 bases from J, the gap between germline ends came to 7 bases. The CDR3 covers 13 residues. DNA of the CDR3: TGTGCCAGCAGTTTTGAGGAAAATCAGCCCCAGCATTTT. Its translation is CASSFEENQPQHF.

V gene TRBV25-1 combines with J gene TRBJ2-3; 12 bases align to TRBD2. The CDR3 extends over 17 amino acids. J gave up 6 bases and V 6 bases, and 13 bases lay outside the gene matches. The V gene's germline CDR1 is MGHDK and CDR2 SYGVNS. CDR3 DNA: TGTGCCAGCAGGGGGGATCTAGCGGGAGGGATTGCCGATACGCAGTATTTT. Amino acids: CASRGDLAGGIADTQYF.

The rearrangement uses TRBV28 and TRBJ2-1, with D tentatively TRBD2 (7 bases). This CDR3 is 18 amino acids long. CDR1 and CDR2 (germline): MDHEN, SYDVKM. Deletions cut 8 bases from V and 3 bases from J, with 26 bases between. The CDR3 protein is CASFGGALSSRVYNEQFF. The CDR3 region has the DNA TGTGCCAGCTTTGGGGGGGCCTTAAGTTCTAGAGTCTACAATGAGCAGTTCTTC. Combining the CDR3 with reference TRBV28 and TRBJ2-1 gives the whole variable domain DVKVTQSSRYLVKRTGEKVFLECVQDMDHENMFWYRQDPGLGLRLIYFSYDVKMKEKGDIPEGYSVSREKKERFSLILESASTNQTSMYLCASFGGALSSRVYNEQFFGPGTRLTVL.

The V and J genes are TRBV7-9 and TRBJ1-4, with a tentative D call TRBD1 (6 bases). Per germline, CDR1 SEHNR and CDR2 FQNEAQ (reference sequence). The CDR3 is 15 residues long. V dropped 1 base and J dropped 8 bases, with 14 bases sitting between them. The DNA of the CDR3 is TGTGCCAGCAGCTTAGACCCAGGGGAATCAGAAAAACTGTTTTTT. Its protein is CASSLDPGESEKLFF.

The chain employs TRBV19 and TRBJ2-1, with 7 bases matching TRBD1. The CDR3 consists of 14 residues. J gave up 9 bases and V 4 bases, and 9 bases lay outside the gene matches. Germline V CDR1 and CDR2: LNHDA, SQIVND (reference sequence). CDR3 nucleotides: TGTGCCAGTAGTAAGAGACAGGGTATCGGTGAGCAGTTCTTC. Translated: CASSKRQGIGEQFF.

The J gene is TRBJ1-1, the V gene TRBV28; D unclear. This CDR3 region has 12 residues. V dropped 4 bases and J dropped 8 bases, with 11 bases sitting between them. CDR1 and CDR2 from the germline V gene are MDHEN and SYDVKM. In nucleotides, the CDR3 is TGTGCCAGCAGTTACCAGGACTGGGAAGCTTTCTTT. This codes for CASSYQDWEAFF.

The chain uses TRBV5-6 and TRBJ2-7; D may be TRBD1 (6 bases). CDR3 length: 15 residues. V was shortened by 3 bases and J by 0 bases, with 13 bases between the two germline ends. Per the germline V gene, CDR1 is SGHDT and CDR2 is YYEEEE. CDR3 DNA: TGTGCCAGCAGCTCCGATACAGGGAACTCCTACGAGCAGTACTTC. Its translation: CASSSDTGNSYEQYF.

This chain uses TRBV15 with TRBJ2-7; D may be TRBD1 (6 bases). The CDR3 consists of 14 residues. Per the germline V gene, CDR1 is LNHNV and CDR2 is YYDKDF (reference sequence). Trimming stripped 8 bases from V and 2 bases from J, with 16 bases between. CDR3 in amino acids: CATAIEDSPYEQYF. The CDR3 coding sequence is TGTGCCACCGCGATAGAGGACAGTCCCTACGAGCAGTACTTC.

This chain joins TRBV9 and TRBJ1-1; D call uncertain. The CDR3 is made up of 14 amino acids. Germline loops: CDR1 SGDLS, CDR2 YYNGEE. Trimming pared 0 bases from V and 0 bases from J, leaving 6 bases between. For the CDR3, the DNA is TGTGCCAGCAGCGTAGACATGGTGAACACTGAAGCTTTCTTT. Translating it yields CASSVDMVNTEAFF.